Listed below are T cell receptor beta chains from one sample, sequenced in a study of STAT5B mutations in CD4+ large granular lymphocyte leukemia. Some clones are missing from TCRdb's copy, which holds only in-frame ones; the method was immunoSEQ multiplex PCR. Here the sample spans 15,000 to 20,000 clones, 70% to 85% being singletons. Sequenced sample: CD4+ T cells from blood buffy coats. Receptor source: a human donor in good health. Each CDR3 is given with its conserved first and last residue. D genes are given only for firm matches. The listing skips clone size in some rows; elsewhere it reads once, few, many or a size class.

>.|TRBV25-1|TRBJ2-7|TRBD1
CASQGDEAYEQYF
TGTGCCAGCCAGGGGGACGAGGCCTACGAGCAGTACTTC
>.|TRBV18|TRBJ2-3|TRBD2
CASSPPGLAGTDTQYF
TGTGCCAGCTCACCACCTGGACTAGCGGGGACAGATACGCAGTATTTT
>.|TRBV6-6|TRBJ1-2|.
CASSSEGRPGYTF
TGTGCCAGCAGTTCAGAGGGCCGCCCGGGCTACACCTTC
>.|TRBV19|TRBJ1-2|.
CASKTGRQSNYGYTF
TGTGCCAGTAAGACGGGGCGGCAGAGTAACTATGGCTACACCTTC
>.|TRBV27|TRBJ2-3|.
CASSSTDTQYF
TGTGCCAGCAGCAGCACAGATACGCAGTATTTT
>once|TRBV28|TRBJ2-3|TRBD2
CATHRERGSGTQYF
TGTGCCACCCATCGGGAGCGGGGCTCTGGTACGCAGTATTTT
>.|TRBV19|TRBJ2-7|TRBD2
CASSMGAGGHYYEQYF
TGTGCCAGTAGTATGGGAGCGGGAGGCCACTACTACGAGCAGTACTTC
>.|TRBV9|TRBJ2-5|.
CASSVGSIYAETQYF
TGTGCCAGCAGCGTAGGGAGCATCTACGCGGAGACCCAGTACTTC
>once|TRBV4-1|TRBJ2-3|.
CASERGGVGTDTQYF
TGCGCCAGCGAAAGAGGGGGGGTTGGGACAGATACGCAGTATTTT
>.|TRBV30|TRBJ2-5|.
CAWNSIGSWGPRQETQYF
TGTGCCTGGAATAGCATAGGTAGCTGGGGGCCCCGCCAAGAGACCCAGTACTTC
>.|TRBV15|TRBJ2-5|.
CATSRDHLETQYF
TGTGCCACCAGCAGAGATCATTTGGAGACCCAGTACTTC
>.|TRBV7-2|TRBJ2-3|TRBD2
CASSHKGGSMTDTQYF
TGTGCCAGCAGCCACAAAGGCGGGAGTATGACAGATACGCAGTATTTT
>.|TRBV5-6|TRBJ1-2|TRBD1
CASSTPGQIYGYTF
TGTGCCAGCAGTACGCCGGGACAGATCTATGGCTACACCTTC
>.|TRBV20-1|TRBJ2-5|.
CSASSGETQYF
TGCAGTGCTAGCTCTGGGGAGACCCAGTACTTC
>.|TRBV2|TRBJ1-5|.
CASSGQGTSQPQHF
TGTGCCAGCAGTGGGCAGGGGACCTCACAGCCCCAGCATTTT
>once|TRBV5-8|TRBJ2-5|.
CASSLVVPKTQYF
TGTGCCAGCAGCTTGGTGGTTCCGAAGACCCAGTACTTC
>.|TRBV10-3|TRBJ2-2|TRBD2
CAISGSTSGINTGELFF
TGTGCCATCAGTGGGTCGACTAGCGGGATTAACACCGGGGAGCTGTTTTTT
>.|TRBV27|TRBJ1-2|.
CASSLSGTNYGYTF
TGTGCCAGCAGTTTATCAGGAACTAACTATGGCTACACCTTC
>.|TRBV25-1|TRBJ1-1|.
CASSDKTGWDTEAFF
TGTGCCAGCAGTGACAAGACAGGTTGGGACACTGAAGCTTTCTTT
>.|TRBV19|TRBJ1-2|.
CASSIEVNYGYTF
TGTGCCAGTAGTATAGAAGTGAACTATGGCTACACCTTC
>.|TRBV2|TRBJ2-3|.
CASSEKGSDTQYF
TGTGCCAGCAGTGAAAAGGGGTCCGATACGCAGTATTTT
>.|TRBV30|TRBJ2-7|TRBD1
CAGRQGRTGEQYF
TGTGCCGGTAGACAGGGGCGCACTGGCGAGCAGTACTTC
>.|TRBV9|TRBJ2-6|.
CASSPLGPGTGAGANVLTF
TGTGCCAGCAGCCCATTAGGACCCGGGACTGGTGCTGGGGCCAACGTCCTGACTTTC
>.|TRBV5-3|TRBJ2-3|TRBD2
CARSLAGTSGTSTDTQYF
TGTGCCAGAAGCCTCGCCGGGACTAGCGGAACTAGCACAGATACGCAGTATTTT
>.|TRBV6-1|TRBJ1-1|TRBD1
CASSEQGGNTEAFF
TGTGCCAGCAGTGAGCAGGGGGGGAACACTGAAGCTTTCTTT
>.|TRBV30|TRBJ1-5|TRBD1
CACTDRGNEPQHF
TGTGCCTGTACGGACAGGGGTAACGAGCCCCAGCATTTT
>.|TRBV29-1|TRBJ2-7|TRBD2
CSFSSGAYEQYF
TGCAGCTTCTCTAGCGGCGCCTACGAGCAGTACTTC
>.|TRBV19|TRBJ1-1|TRBD1
CASSGDRASWNTEAFF
TGTGCCAGTAGTGGCGACAGGGCGAGTTGGAATACTGAAGCTTTCTTT
>.|TRBV5-6|TRBJ1-5|.
CASSPSRAEVDQPQHF
TGTGCCAGCAGCCCGTCAAGGGCCGAAGTTGATCAGCCCCAGCATTTT
>.|TRBV14|TRBJ1-1|.
CASSQVRDIGAFF
TGTGCCAGCAGCCAAGTTCGGGATATCGGTGCTTTCTTT
>once|TRBV6-5|TRBJ2-3|.
CASSYGLNTDTQYF
TGTGCCAGCAGTTACGGACTAAACACAGATACGCAGTATTTT
>.|TRBV7-2|TRBJ2-7|.
CASSSVGASSYEQYF
TGTGCCAGCAGCTCCGTGGGGGCTAGCTCCTACGAGCAGTACTTC
>.|TRBV12-5|TRBJ2-1|TRBD2
CASALSLTSGTYNEQFF
TGTGCTAGTGCCTTATCACTTACTAGCGGGACTTACAATGAGCAGTTCTTC
>.|TRBV14|TRBJ2-2|.
CASSQVGGTGELFF
TGTGCCAGCAGCCAAGTAGGGGGCACCGGGGAGCTGTTTTTT
>.|TRBV6-1|TRBJ1-1|.
CASSGGRETEAFF
TGTGCCAGTAGCGGGGGCAGGGAAACTGAAGCTTTCTTT
>.|TRBV2|TRBJ2-7|TRBD1
CASSTDRGYEQYF
TGTGCCAGCAGTACGGACAGGGGCTACGAGCAGTACTTC
>.|TRBV15|TRBJ1-3|.
CATSRLERNTIYF
TGTGCCACCAGCAGATTAGAAAGAAACACCATATATTTT
>.|TRBV7-9|TRBJ2-7|.
CASNQGGYEQYF
TGTGCCAGCAATCAAGGGGGCTACGAGCAGTACTTC
>.|TRBV5-8|TRBJ2-4|.
CASSLLNAYKNIQYF
TGTGCCAGCAGCTTGTTAAACGCTTACAAAAACATTCAGTACTTC
>.|TRBV11-2|TRBJ2-7|.
CASSLERGPSYEQYF
TGTGCCAGCAGCTTAGAGAGGGGACCCTCCTACGAGCAGTACTTC
>.|TRBV29-1|TRBJ1-5|TRBD1
CSVGVGTGGQPQHF
TGCAGCGTGGGGGTCGGGACAGGGGGGCAGCCCCAGCATTTT
>few|TRBV11-2|TRBJ2-1|TRBD1
CASSRPETGIYNEQFF
TGTGCCAGCAGCCGCCCAGAGACAGGGATTTACAATGAGCAGTTCTTC
>.|TRBV27|TRBJ2-7|.
CASSSSTGLAGAGEQYF
.
>.|TRBV19|TRBJ2-5|TRBD1
CASSTGQGALETQYF
TGTGCCAGTAGTACTGGACAGGGGGCTTTGGAGACCCAGTACTTC
>.|TRBV7-2|TRBJ1-1|.
CASSLTSWGTEAFF
TGTGCCAGCAGCTTAACTAGTTGGGGCACTGAAGCTTTCTTT
>.|TRBV6-5|TRBJ2-7|.
CASSYSPGANKQYF
TGTGCCAGCAGTTACTCTCCAGGAGCGAACAAGCAGTACTTC